The rows below give T cell receptor beta chains drawn from one sample of a study of cytomegalovirus exposure and HLA in healthy donors. The repertoire was sequenced with immunoSEQ multiplex PCR; TCRdb's copy has only in-frame clones and lacks some. This table has roughly 110,000 clones, 74% appearing once. Sequences were obtained from PBMCs. Receptors were obtained from a human donor in good health. Both conserved end residues are part of each CDR3. D genes are given only for firm matches. Size is stated for part of the rows, as once, few or many counts, or as a class when the clone is expanded.

d_gene: TRBD1; j_gene: TRBJ1-5; v_gene: TRBV5-5; abundance: NA; CDR3aa: CASSLFRTGNQPQHF; CDR3nt: TGTGCCAGCAGCTTATTTCGGACAGGGAATCAGCCCCAGCATTTT
d_gene: TRBD1; j_gene: TRBJ1-2; v_gene: TRBV27; abundance: NA; CDR3aa: CACGTANYGYTF; CDR3nt: TGTGCCTGCGGGACAGCTAACTATGGCTACACCTTC
d_gene: NA; j_gene: TRBJ1-5; v_gene: TRBV19; abundance: NA; CDR3aa: CASMGGLETQPQHF; CDR3nt: TGTGCCAGTATGGGGGGGCTAGAAACTCAGCCCCAGCATTTT
d_gene: TRBD1; j_gene: TRBJ2-1; v_gene: TRBV7-8; abundance: few; CDR3aa: CASSTTGGKINEQFF; CDR3nt: TGTGCCAGCAGCACGACAGGGGGCAAGATCAATGAGCAGTTCTTC
d_gene: NA; j_gene: TRBJ1-1; v_gene: TRBV28; abundance: NA; CDR3aa: CASSQIPRLTEAEAFF; CDR3nt: TGTGCCAGCAGTCAGATACCTAGACTCACGGAGGCTGAAGCTTTCTTT
d_gene: TRBD1; j_gene: TRBJ2-7; v_gene: TRBV4-2; abundance: NA; CDR3aa: CASSQADRGEEQYF; CDR3nt: TGTGCCAGCAGCCAGGCGGACAGGGGGGAAGAGCAGTACTTC
d_gene: NA; j_gene: TRBJ2-3; v_gene: TRBV7-9; abundance: NA; CDR3aa: CASSLAPSLGPDTQYF; CDR3nt: TGTGCCAGCAGCTTAGCGCCCTCCTTGGGGCCAGATACGCAGTATTTT
d_gene: TRBD2; j_gene: TRBJ2-7; v_gene: TRBV5-4; abundance: NA; CDR3aa: CASSSSQSGRGYEQYF; CDR3nt: TGTGCCAGCAGCTCGAGCCAAAGCGGGAGAGGCTACGAGCAGTACTTC
d_gene: NA; j_gene: TRBJ2-7; v_gene: TRBV29-1; abundance: NA; CDR3aa: CSVEDRGADEQYF; CDR3nt: TGCAGCGTTGAAGATCGGGGGGCCGACGAGCAGTACTTC
d_gene: NA; j_gene: TRBJ2-5; v_gene: TRBV29-1; abundance: NA; CDR3aa: CSVEEVRGRRETQYF; CDR3nt: TGCAGCGTTGAAGAGGTCAGGGGACGCAGAGAGACCCAGTACTTC
d_gene: TRBD1; j_gene: TRBJ1-5; v_gene: TRBV6-1; abundance: few; CDR3aa: CASGEGQGSQPQHF; CDR3nt: TGTGCCAGCGGGGAAGGACAGGGAAGTCAGCCCCAGCATTTT
d_gene: NA; j_gene: TRBJ1-2; v_gene: TRBV19; abundance: NA; CDR3aa: CASSIDHSSLPLGYTF; CDR3nt: TGTGCCAGTAGTATAGATCACTCCTCTCTCCCTTTGGGCTACACCTTC
d_gene: TRBD1; j_gene: TRBJ1-1; v_gene: TRBV27; abundance: few; CDR3aa: CASRGGLGVYTEAFF; CDR3nt: TGTGCCAGCAGAGGGGGCCTGGGGGTGTACACTGAAGCTTTCTTT
d_gene: TRBD2; j_gene: TRBJ2-5; v_gene: TRBV7-2; abundance: NA; CDR3aa: CASSSGSGRETQYF; CDR3nt: TGTGCCAGCAGCTCTGGTAGCGGGAGAGAGACCCAGTACTTC
d_gene: NA; j_gene: TRBJ2-5; v_gene: TRBV5-1; abundance: few; CDR3aa: CASSSSQGKAETQYF; CDR3nt: TGCGCCAGCAGCTCGTCTCAGGGGAAGGCAGAGACCCAGTACTTC
d_gene: NA; j_gene: TRBJ1-1; v_gene: TRBV14; abundance: NA; CDR3aa: CASSQAQGLTNTEAFF; CDR3nt: TGTGCCAGCAGCCAAGCCCAGGGGTTGACGAACACTGAAGCTTTCTTT
d_gene: NA; j_gene: TRBJ2-7; v_gene: TRBV11-1; abundance: NA; CDR3aa: CASSLNSPSYTYEQYF; CDR3nt: TGTGCCAGCAGCTTAAATTCCCCGTCCTATACCTACGAGCAGTACTTC
d_gene: NA; j_gene: TRBJ2-6; v_gene: TRBV6-5; abundance: NA; CDR3aa: CASSYSRVAGANVLTF; CDR3nt: TGTGCCAGCAGTTACTCGAGGGTTGCGGGGGCCAACGTCCTGACTTTC
d_gene: NA; j_gene: TRBJ2-7; v_gene: TRBV5-1; abundance: few; CDR3aa: CASSLEAGAPYEQYF; CDR3nt: TGCGCCAGCAGCTTGGAGGCAGGGGCCCCCTACGAGCAGTACTTC
d_gene: TRBD1; j_gene: TRBJ2-7; v_gene: TRBV27; abundance: NA; CDR3aa: CASGGTGGYEQYF; CDR3nt: TGTGCCAGCGGCGGGACAGGGGGATACGAGCAGTACTTC
d_gene: NA; j_gene: TRBJ2-2; v_gene: TRBV28; abundance: NA; CDR3aa: CASRSTVGTTGELFF; CDR3nt: TGTGCCAGCAGGAGTACAGTTGGGACAACCGGGGAGCTGTTTTTT
d_gene: NA; j_gene: TRBJ2-1; v_gene: TRBV30; abundance: NA; CDR3aa: CAWAHGLNEQFF; CDR3nt: TGTGCCTGGGCTCACGGTCTCAATGAGCAGTTCTTC
d_gene: TRBD2; j_gene: TRBJ2-7; v_gene: TRBV6-5; abundance: NA; CDR3aa: CASSYWASGRTYEQYF; CDR3nt: TGTGCCAGCAGTTACTGGGCTAGCGGGAGGACCTACGAGCAGTACTTC
d_gene: TRBD1; j_gene: TRBJ1-1; v_gene: TRBV6-1; abundance: NA; CDR3aa: CASSVGQGAGTEAFF; CDR3nt: TGTGCCAGCAGTGTGGGACAGGGGGCTGGCACTGAAGCTTTCTTT
d_gene: TRBD1; j_gene: TRBJ2-1; v_gene: TRBV5-1; abundance: NA; CDR3aa: CASSTRTGKHNEQFF; CDR3nt: TGCGCCAGCAGTACGCGGACAGGTAAACACAATGAGCAGTTCTTC
d_gene: TRBD1; j_gene: TRBJ1-2; v_gene: TRBV5-1; abundance: few; CDR3aa: CASSLGPTGSFDNYGYTF; CDR3nt: TGCGCCAGCAGCTTGGGGCCGACAGGGTCTTTTGATAACTATGGCTACACCTTC
d_gene: TRBD2; j_gene: TRBJ2-7; v_gene: TRBV28; abundance: medium-sized; CDR3aa: CASSASGTASYEQYF; CDR3nt: TGTGCCAGCAGTGCTAGCGGGACTGCCTCCTACGAGCAGTACTTC
d_gene: NA; j_gene: TRBJ1-4; v_gene: TRBV6-6; abundance: NA; CDR3aa: CASSYGQASNEKLFF; CDR3nt: TGTGCCAGCAGTTACGGACAAGCCAGTAATGAAAAACTGTTTTTT
d_gene: NA; j_gene: TRBJ2-1; v_gene: TRBV2; abundance: NA; CDR3aa: CASSAGRNEQFF; CDR3nt: TGTGCCAGCAGCGCGGGACGGAATGAGCAGTTCTTC
d_gene: NA; j_gene: TRBJ1-1; v_gene: TRBV6-4; abundance: NA; CDR3aa: CASSPVVGTGSFF; CDR3nt: NA
d_gene: TRBD2; j_gene: TRBJ2-1; v_gene: TRBV4-1; abundance: NA; CDR3aa: CASANGRGYNEQFF; CDR3nt: TGCGCCAGCGCAAACGGGAGGGGATACAATGAGCAGTTCTTC
d_gene: TRBD2; j_gene: TRBJ2-1; v_gene: TRBV19; abundance: NA; CDR3aa: CASSPASGGYNEQFF; CDR3nt: TGTGCCAGTAGTCCGGCTAGCGGGGGCTACAATGAGCAGTTCTTC
d_gene: TRBD1; j_gene: TRBJ1-1; v_gene: TRBV4-3; abundance: NA; CDR3aa: CASSGQGATEAFF; CDR3nt: TGCGCCAGCAGTGGACAGGGGGCGACTGAAGCTTTCTTT
d_gene: NA; j_gene: TRBJ2-7; v_gene: TRBV6-4; abundance: few; CDR3aa: CASKSGHSYEQYF; CDR3nt: TGTGCCAGCAAGTCAGGACACTCCTACGAGCAGTACTTC
d_gene: NA; j_gene: TRBJ2-1; v_gene: TRBV9; abundance: NA; CDR3aa: CASSVGIGGALNEQFF; CDR3nt: TGTGCCAGCAGCGTAGGTATAGGGGGGGCCCTCAATGAGCAGTTCTTC
d_gene: TRBD1; j_gene: TRBJ2-3; v_gene: TRBV5-4; abundance: NA; CDR3aa: CASRHPGQAVADTQYF; CDR3nt: TGTGCCAGCAGGCACCCGGGACAGGCCGTCGCAGATACGCAGTATTTT
d_gene: TRBD2; j_gene: TRBJ2-3; v_gene: TRBV7-3; abundance: NA; CDR3aa: CASSLLAGGTDTQYF; CDR3nt: TGTGCCAGCAGCTTACTAGCGGGGGGCACAGATACGCAGTATTTT
d_gene: NA; j_gene: TRBJ2-1; v_gene: TRBV5-6; abundance: NA; CDR3aa: CASRGGRSSYNEQFF; CDR3nt: TGTGCCAGCAGGGGAGGCAGGAGCTCCTACAATGAGCAGTTCTTC
d_gene: NA; j_gene: TRBJ2-3; v_gene: TRBV7-9; abundance: NA; CDR3aa: CASCPGRNLTDTQYF; CDR3nt: TGTGCCAGCTGCCCCGGGAGAAATCTCACAGATACGCAGTATTTT
d_gene: NA; j_gene: TRBJ1-5; v_gene: TRBV2; abundance: once; CDR3aa: CASSEAPGGSQPQHF; CDR3nt: TGTGCCAGCAGTGAAGCGCCGGGGGGGAGTCAGCCCCAGCATTTT
d_gene: TRBD1; j_gene: TRBJ2-3; v_gene: TRBV7-9; abundance: NA; CDR3aa: CASSQRGQGASTDTQYF; CDR3nt: TGTGCCAGCAGCCAGAGAGGACAGGGGGCTAGCACAGATACGCAGTATTTT
d_gene: NA; j_gene: TRBJ1-5; v_gene: TRBV5-4; abundance: NA; CDR3aa: CASSEDSGGPQHF; CDR3nt: TGTGCCAGCAGCGAGGACAGCGGGGGGCCCCAGCATTTT
d_gene: TRBD2; j_gene: TRBJ2-1; v_gene: TRBV9; abundance: once; CDR3aa: CASSPRAGEYNEQFF; CDR3nt: TGTGCCAGCAGCCCCCGAGCGGGGGAATACAATGAGCAGTTCTTC
d_gene: NA; j_gene: TRBJ1-6; v_gene: TRBV10-3; abundance: NA; CDR3aa: CAISESEAFYNSPLHF; CDR3nt: TGTGCCATCAGTGAGTCGGAGGCCTTCTATAATTCACCCCTCCACTTT
d_gene: TRBD2; j_gene: TRBJ2-1; v_gene: TRBV19; abundance: NA; CDR3aa: CASSIAGSGGARNEQFF; CDR3nt: TGTGCCAGTAGTATAGCGGGTAGCGGGGGGGCGCGCAATGAGCAGTTCTTC
d_gene: TRBD1; j_gene: TRBJ1-1; v_gene: TRBV6-1; abundance: NA; CDR3aa: CASSILTGSNTEAFF; CDR3nt: TGTGCCAGCAGTATCCTGACAGGGTCCAACACTGAAGCTTTCTTT
d_gene: NA; j_gene: TRBJ2-7; v_gene: TRBV9; abundance: NA; CDR3aa: CASSHGGAGGEQYF; CDR3nt: TGTGCCAGCAGCCATGGCGGGGCAGGTGGAGAGCAGTACTTC